The rows below give T cell receptor beta chains drawn from one sample of a study of CD8+ T cells in alopecia areata. The protocol was immunoSEQ multiplex PCR, while the TCRdb copy is restricted to in-frame clones and leaves out a portion. The data hold approximately 150,000 clones, with about 54% observed a single time. The sample taken for sequencing was CD4+ T cells sorted from blood. All receptors come from a human donor in good health. Both conserved end residues are part of each CDR3. Fields, in order: V gene, CDR3 protein.

TRBV5-5 | CASSLRNRADTQYF
TRBV30 | CAWSVQAGYTF
TRBV9 | CASSLRGNTEAFF
TRBV5-4 | CASSLDRVRETQYF
TRBV29-1 | CSVEETANSPLHF
TRBV29-1 | CSVKDNGQFF
TRBV5-6 | CASSLGGYSNQPQHF
TRBV6-1 | CASASLVAGINEQFF
TRBV28 | CASSFSGGGVAKNIQYF
TRBV6-6 | CASSSWLAETQYF
TRBV29-1 | CSFRSGTDTQYF
TRBV13 | CASRRQGAGANVLTF
TRBV27 | CASSLSPGGSVTGELFF
TRBV5-1 | CASSAGHGAPGANVLTF
TRBV29-1 | CSAFFLGNIQYF
TRBV15 | CATSRDRATYNEQFF